These T cell receptor beta chains were read from a single sample in a study of T-cell reconstitution after alpha-beta-depleted transplantation in children. TCRdb reprocessed the PCR reads via MiXCR and lists one record per CDR3 protein. The sample carries more than 450,000 distinct CDR3 sequences, roughly 18% recorded once. The sample in question was PBMCs from the stem cell graft donor, obtained from the stem cell graft. These receptors all stem from a human donor who donated a stem cell graft to a child with acute lymphoblastic leukemia. Both conserved end residues are trimmed from each CDR3. Fields, in order: V gene, J gene, CDR3 length, CDR3 protein.

>TRBV12-3/TRBV12-4|TRBJ2-7|13
ASSVYRDSSYEQY
>TRBV5-1|TRBJ2-3|11
ASTGTGYGTQY
>TRBV29-1|TRBJ2-7|14
SLGGQGRPYSYEQY
>TRBV15|TRBJ1-5|13
ATSRVRGSNQPQH
>TRBV5-4|TRBJ2-3|14
ASSFQNRGRTDTQY
>TRBV20-1|TRBJ2-1|12
SASRLAVYNEQF
>TRBV5-1|TRBJ2-7|14
ASSTASTTLQSEQY
>TRBV6-1|TRBJ2-6|13
ASTTGGSGANVLT
>TRBV28|TRBJ1-5|15
ASTVTGWGRINQPQH
>TRBV20-1|TRBJ1-1|11
SAMGLMNTEAF
>TRBV12-3/TRBV12-4|TRBJ2-3|11
ASSVRSTDTQY
>TRBV5-1|TRBJ2-5|12
ASSLGWGDETQY
>TRBV30|TRBJ1-1|10
AWKHERTEAF
>TRBV12-3/TRBV12-4|TRBJ2-2|11
ASSLLDTGELF
>TRBV20-1|TRBJ2-3|14
SARPHQSGITDTQY
>TRBV6-2/TRBV6-3|TRBJ2-5|15
ASSYNPGQGNQETQY
>TRBV18|TRBJ1-6|13
ASSPADRGNSPLH
>TRBV7-3|TRBJ2-2|13
ASSLMTGPIGELF
>TRBV20-1|TRBJ2-7|12
SATTSGSAVGQY
>TRBV24-1|TRBJ2-5|13
ATSTPSGGLQTQY
>TRBV28|TRBJ2-3|13
ASTLAGGVTDTQY
>TRBV5-1|TRBJ2-7|12
ASSLGVGPYEQY
>TRBV12-3/TRBV12-4|TRBJ1-1|12
ASSWVGGDTEAF
>TRBV30|TRBJ1-1|11
AWSAQVNTEAF
>TRBV12-3/TRBV12-4|TRBJ2-1|14
ASSTALAGPYNEQF
>TRBV29-1|TRBJ1-3|13
SVSGTGSSGNTIY
>TRBV7-8|TRBJ2-7|14
ASSRPEREYSYEQY
>TRBV29-1|TRBJ2-1|9
SVAGGNEQF
>TRBV5-1|TRBJ2-6|15
ASGPWTGYSGANVLT
>TRBV11-2|TRBJ2-1|12
ASSVHRVYNEQF
>TRBV20-1|TRBJ1-1|12
SARDEALNTEAF
>TRBV11-3|TRBJ2-1|13
ASSSSGSPRHEQF
>TRBV7-9|TRBJ2-7|15
ASSAGLAGGPAYEQY